The sequence of this T cell receptor (beta chain) was determined in a study of identifying expanded T cells in peripheral blood. General study results and limits: Over two and four weeks, about 15 and 18 clones changed, versus roughly 1.2 between replicates. Across healthy donors, higher total template counts meant significantly greater roughly two-week count variance.

This CDR3 is built from 15 residues. V dropped 4 bases and J dropped 4; count of bases not matched to a gene: 6. The germline CDR1 and CDR2 sequences are SGHNT and YYREEE (reference sequence). In the case of this clone: The antigen is undetermined.

Only in-frame clones appear in the TCRdb table, and some are missing; sequencing was by immunoSEQ multiplex PCR. The sample consists of approximately 100,000 clones, roughly 87% of them appearing once. The rearrangement links TRBV5-4 to TRBJ1-1, with 11 bases aligning to TRBD1. Specimen: blood. This sequence originates from a person aged 18 to 75 in good health. CDR3 sequence reads: CASSRPGTGGTEAFF. DNA for the CDR3: TGTGCCAGCAGCCGACCCGGGACAGGGGGCACTGAAGCTTTCTTT.